A single sample is the source of the 20 T cell receptor beta chains below, sequenced in a study of shared clonotypes between healthy human individuals. The assay was immunoSEQ multiplex PCR, and TCRdb's table has in-frame clones only and misses some. The sample shows 950,000 to 1,300,000 clones, about 80% of them seen only once. Sequencing was carried out using memory CD4+ T cells sorted from blood. Subset reported: CD45RA-negative fraction. The source of these receptors is a man aged 18 to 29 in good health.

V usage is TRBV25-1 and J usage is TRBJ1-2; TRBD1 aligns across 8 bases. The CDR3 contains 13 residues. Germline lookup yields CDR1 MGHDK and CDR2 SYGVNS. V lost 2 bases, J lost 8 bases, and 4 bases stayed unmatched. The chain's CDR3 is CASSETGGIGYTF. CDR3 coding DNA: TGTGCCAGCAGTGAAACAGGGGGGATCGGCTACACCTTC.

V gene TRBV14 combines with J gene TRBJ2-7; TRBD2 might be the D (6 bases). CDR3 length: 15 residues. V was trimmed by 3 bases and J by 5 bases, leaving 17 bases between them. CDR1 and CDR2 (germline): SGHDN, FVKESK. The chain's CDR3 is CASSQGGWAGNEQYF. The CDR3 nucleotides read TGTGCCAGCAGCCAGGGAGGTTGGGCGGGGAACGAGCAGTACTTC.

J is TRBJ1-4 and V is TRBV6-5, with a weak D call TRBD1 (6 bases). V lost 7 bases and J 3 bases, leaving 9 bases between the germline ends. From germline, CDR1 is MNHEY and CDR2 SVGAGI. The CDR3 runs 13 residues. The CDR3 region has the DNA TGTGCCAGCAAACAGGGACCTAATGAAAAACTGTTTTTT. This encodes CASKQGPNEKLFF.

This clone has just one count. The chain carries TRBV2 and TRBJ2-5, with D perhaps TRBD2 (6 bases). CDR3 length equals 14 residues. V lost 4 bases and J 1 base, leaving 10 bases between the germline ends. Germline loops: CDR1 SNHLY, CDR2 FYNNEI. Here the CDR3 reads CASSGTTLQETQYF. The CDR3 DNA is TGTGCCAGCAGTGGGACTACCCTCCAAGAGACCCAGTACTTC.

The chain recombines TRBV28 with TRBJ1-5; 9 positions match TRBD1. From germline, CDR1 is MDHEN and CDR2 SYDVKM. Unmatched junction bases numbered 11, after V lost 5 bases and J lost 6 bases. The CDR3 length is 16 residues. CDR3 coding DNA: TGTGCCAGCAGTCTTAAACAGGGGGCATTTAGTCAGCCCCAGCATTTT. This codes for CASSLKQGAFSQPQHF.

Remarks on this clone: Relative to the germline gene, one junction end is altered; a read error may explain this. The chain has TRBV7-9 and TRBJ2-3; the D is unclear. Germline lookup yields CDR1 SEHNR and CDR2 FQNEAQ (reference sequence). CDR3 size: 10 residues. The CDR3 nucleotides are TGTGCCAGCAGCTTAGTCAAGCTGGATTTT. Its protein is CASSLVKLDF.

A remark on this clone: Other DNA sequences in this specimen translate into the identical CDR3. This sequence joins TRBV11-1 and TRBJ2-3; D uncertain. The CDR3 is made up of 15 amino acids. The germline V gene encodes CDR1 SGHAT and CDR2 FQDESV (reference sequence). V lost 1 base to trimming and J lost 2 bases, with 10 bases between them. The DNA for the CDR3 is TGTGCCAGCAGCTTAGGCCGTCGGCCCACAGATACGCAGTATTTT. This codes for CASSLGRRPTDTQYF.

The chain has TRBV7-9 and TRBJ2-7; maybe TRBD2 (5 bases). CDR1 and CDR2 from the germline V gene are SEHNR and FQNEAQ (reference sequence). Trimming cost V 5 bases and J 5 bases, with 10 bases left between them. The CDR3 consists of 12 residues. The CDR3 spells CASSPEGHEQYF. In DNA form, the CDR3 reads TGTGCCAGCAGCCCTGAGGGCCACGAGCAGTACTTC.

V usage is TRBV18 and J usage is TRBJ1-6; D is perhaps TRBD1 (5 bases). This CDR3 is 14 amino acids long. Trimming shortened V by 8 bases and J by 5 bases, and 13 bases separated the two germline ends. Germline CDR1 KGHSH, CDR2 LQKENI. The CDR3: CASQLGANNSPLHF. DNA for the CDR3: TGTGCCAGCCAACTAGGGGCTAATAATTCACCCCTCCACTTT.

The table lists this clone with a few counts. The V and J genes are TRBV11-3 and TRBJ2-1; 8 bases line up with TRBD1. This CDR3 contains 14 residues. Germline assignment: CDR1 SGHNT and CDR2 YENEEA. After removal of 8 bases from V and 9 bases from J, the junction contained 12 bases not matched to a gene. CDR3 DNA sequence: TGTGCCAGCGGAAGGACAGGGCTGCCGGGTGAGCAGTTCTTC. Protein sequence: CASGRTGLPGEQFF.

This clone was counted a few times. This chain uses TRBV18 with TRBJ2-2, with TRBD2 matching 9 bases. The CDR3 runs 17 residues. The V gene's germline CDR1 is KGHSH and CDR2 LQKENI. V was pared by 4 bases and J by 8 bases, with 14 bases of the junction left unmatched. The CDR3 DNA reads TGTGCCAGCTCACTCGTACCGGGACTAGCAGTGGCAGGGGAGCTGTTTTTT. This encodes CASSLVPGLAVAGELFF.

This chain uses TRBV6-1 with TRBJ2-3, with D hard to call. The length of the CDR3 is 14 residues. Germline V CDR1 and CDR2: MNHNS, SASEGT. V shed 10 bases and J shed 0 bases, with 14 bases lying between them. CDR3 sequence (DNA): TGTGCCACCTCGTCGTTGCTGAGCACAGATACGCAGTATTTT. Protein product: CATSSLLSTDTQYF.

The gene calls are TRBV4-1 and TRBJ2-6; D possibly corresponds to TRBD2 (5 bases). This CDR3 is built from 15 residues. Per germline, CDR1 MGHRA and CDR2 YSYEKL. V was shortened by 1 base and J by 2 bases, with 6 bases between the two germline ends. The DNA of the CDR3 is TGCGCCAGCAGCCAAGCCGGGGCTGGGGCCAACGTCCTGACTTTC. This translates into CASSQAGAGANVLTF.

The gene calls are TRBV6-1 and TRBJ1-3; 7 bases are shared with TRBD1. J lost 0 bases, V lost 6 bases, and 5 bases had no gene match. The germline gives CDR1 MNHNS, CDR2 SASEGT. This CDR3 comprises 15 residues. The CDR3 protein is CASSLDRDSGNTIYF. DNA of the CDR3: TGTGCCAGCAGCCTCGACAGGGACTCTGGAAACACCATATATTTT.

DNA of the CDR3: TGTGCCAGCAGCACACGCGGGCAGGGGACAGATACGCAGTATTTT. Translating gives CASSTRGQGTDTQYF. The gene calls are TRBV7-9 and TRBJ2-3; a weak D match, TRBD1 (6 bases). Between the trimmed V and J ends, which lost 5 bases and 3 bases, there was a span of 15 bases. CDR1 and CDR2 from the germline V gene are SEHNR and FQNEAQ (reference sequence). CDR3 size: 15 residues.

This clone has a single count. The chain links TRBV5-4 to TRBJ2-3; D is possibly TRBD2 (5 bases). Germline V lookup: CDR1 SGHNT, CDR2 YYREEE (reference sequence). The CDR3 spans 13 residues. V gave up 1 base and J gave up 6 bases, with 9 bases separating them. The CDR3 DNA reads TGTGCCAGCAGCTTGACCGCTAGCGATACGCAGTATTTT. Translating it yields CASSLTASDTQYF.

The chain uses TRBV5-1 and TRBJ1-1; a possible D gene is TRBD1 (6 bases). The length of the CDR3 is 15 residues. CDR1 SGHRS and CDR2 YFSETQ come from the germline V gene. Trimming took 1 base from V and 0 from J, leaving 10 bases between them. CDR3 sequence reads: CASSLLTGLNTEAFF. CDR3 sequence (DNA): TGCGCCAGCAGCTTGTTAACAGGGCTGAACACTGAAGCTTTCTTT.

The chain couples TRBV28 to TRBJ2-7; 10 bases match TRBD1. The CDR3 contains 15 residues. Germline lookup yields CDR1 MDHEN and CDR2 SYDVKM. Trimming cost V 5 bases and J 3 bases; bases outside gene matches: 7. CDR3: CASSRPGTGVYEQYF. The CDR3 DNA sequence: TGTGCCAGCAGTCGCCCCGGGACAGGGGTCTACGAGCAGTACTTC.

The V call is TRBV10-2, the J call TRBJ2-1; TRBD2 matches 9 bases. The V gene end was trimmed by 11 bases and the J gene end by 6 bases; junction bases not matched to a gene: 2. The CDR3 extends over 11 amino acids. From germline, CDR1 is WSHSY and CDR2 SAAADI. The CDR3 nucleotides are TGCGCCGCGGGGGGGAGCAATGAGCAGTTCTTC. Protein product: CAAGGSNEQFF.

The rearrangement links TRBV21-1 to TRBJ2-3; the table's D call TRBD1 went unverified against the DNA. TRBV21-1 is annotated as a pseudogene. The CDR3 runs to 14 residues. CDR3 in DNA: TGTGCCAGCACCATGGAACAGGCGTTCCATACGCAGTATTTT. It specifies CASTMEQAFHTQYF.